These T cell receptor beta chains were read from a single sample in a study of CD8 T cells in Susac syndrome. TCRdb used MiXCR to reprocess the immunoSEQ multiplex PCR reads, holding one entry per CDR3 protein. Of some 260,000 distinct CDR3 sequences in the sample, approximately 84% were seen once. The sequenced sample consisted of CD8+ T cells from PBMCs. The receptors stem from a human donor with multiple sclerosis. CDR3s include the opening cysteine and the closing phenylalanine or tryptophan. The D gene is left open where the match is weak. Some rows have no size entry. The others give once, few or many, or a class for an expanded clone.

TRBJ2-3	NA	TRBV5-5	NA	CASSLADADTQYF	TGTGCCAGCAGCTTGGCCGACGCAGATACGCAGTATTTT
TRBJ2-1	TRBD2	TRBV7-3	NA	CASSATLAGERNEQFF	TGTGCCAGCAGCGCCACGCTAGCGGGAGAACGCAATGAGCAGTTCTTC
TRBJ2-7	TRBD2	TRBV28	NA	CASSLVSAGAYEQYF	TGTGCCAGCAGTTTAGTGTCCGCGGGAGCCTACGAGCAGTACTTC
TRBJ2-7	NA	TRBV30	NA	CAWSVQGYYEQYF	TGTGCCTGGAGTGTGCAGGGATACTACGAGCAGTACTTC
TRBJ2-1	NA	TRBV7-9	NA	CASSSLWGVGGNEQFF	TGTGCCAGCAGCTCTCTTTGGGGCGTTGGGGGCAATGAGCAGTTCTTC
TRBJ1-6	NA	TRBV4-1	NA	CASSQEPVLNSPLHF	TGCGCCAGCAGCCAAGAACCGGTCTTGAATTCACCCCTCCACTTT
TRBJ1-1	NA	TRBV6-1	NA	CASGATNTEAFF	TGTGCGTCAGGGGCCACGAACACTGAAGCTTTCTTT
TRBJ2-7	TRBD2	TRBV28	once	CASSLAGGVGEQYF	TGTGCCAGCAGTTTAGCGGGGGGGGTAGGCGAGCAGTACTTC
TRBJ1-1	TRBD1	TRBV7-8	NA	CASSPNPGGTEAFF	TGTGCCAGCAGCCCGAACCCAGGGGGCACTGAAGCTTTCTTT
TRBJ2-5	NA	TRBV5-1	NA	CASSLAPTEETQYF	TGCGCCAGCAGCTTGGCCCCGACTGAAGAGACCCAGTACTTC
TRBJ2-7	TRBD2	TRBV7-9	NA	CASSFTGTSNYEQYF	TGTGCCAGCAGCTTTACCGGGACTAGCAACTACGAGCAGTACTTC
TRBJ2-7	TRBD1	TRBV6-5	few	CASSYSTGDEQYF	TGTGCCAGCAGTTACTCGACAGGGGACGAGCAGTACTTC
TRBJ2-7	NA	TRBV11-2	few	CASSSTGGRLEQYF	TGTGCCAGCAGCTCGACCGGGGGGCGCCTCGAGCAGTACTTC
TRBJ2-7	NA	TRBV12-3/TRBV12-4	NA	CASRYRQGDYEQYF	TGTGCCAGCAGATACCGGCAGGGTGATTACGAGCAGTACTTC
TRBJ2-3	NA	TRBV11-2	NA	CASSRRCSETAQYF	TGTGCCAGCAGCCGAAGGTGCTCCGAGACCGCGCAGTATTTT
TRBJ2-7	NA	TRBV27	NA	CASSHSVGDSLDIYEQYF	TGTGCCAGCAGTCACTCTGTAGGTGACAGTCTCGATATCTACGAGCAGTACTTC
TRBJ2-1	NA	TRBV7-3	NA	CASSLDSLDEQFF	TGTGCCAGCAGCTTAGATAGTCTCGATGAGCAGTTCTTC
TRBJ1-5	NA	TRBV20-1	NA	CSAREPENQPQHF	TGCAGTGCTAGAGAGCCAGAAAATCAGCCCCAGCATTTT